This TCR beta chain was identified during a study of T cell responses to AZD1222 COVID-19 vaccine. V was trimmed by 5 bases and J by 4 bases, leaving 20 bases between them. The CDR3 runs 16 residues. CDR1 SGHAT and CDR2 FQNNGV come from the germline V gene. Study-wide results and caveats: Spike-spanning, vaccine-associated CD4 TCRs were dominant at 160-218 and 743-854.

Assay used: immunoSEQ multiplex PCR; TCRdb lists only in-frame clones, some missing. The sample has tens of thousands of clones, nearly 90% seen once. In regard to this clone: Its antigen is currently unknown.

The chain links TRBV11-2 to TRBJ1-1; D possibly corresponds to TRBD1 (6 bases). The origin of this receptor is an adult who received the AZD1222 COVID-19 vaccine. The specimen comprised peripheral blood, sampled 28 days after the second AZD1222 dose. The CDR3 region has the DNA TGTGCCAGCAGCCTCGGCCGAGGGGGACGCGGCACTGAAGCTTTCTTT. The encoded protein is CASSLGRGGRGTEAFF.